The 20 T cell receptor beta chains given below trace back to one sample, sequenced in a study of T cell repertoires in cytomegalovirus infection. MiXCR, run by TCRdb on the reads, gives a single entry per CDR3 protein. This table has 60,000 to 75,000 distinct CDR3 sequences, 20% to 25% appearing once. Antigen specificity for these receptors is unknown. Sequences were obtained from PBMCs, sequenced either directly or after in vitro stimulation (not recorded which). The receptors stem from a human donor in good health (CMV status not recorded). Some clones in this sample may be carry-over from other donors' samples.

This clonotype was seen at least ten times. The chain joins TRBV7-2 to TRBJ2-5, with a weak D call TRBD2 (6 bases). CDR1 is SGHTA and CDR2 is FQGNSA in the germline V gene. This CDR3 is built from 15 residues. V shed 4 bases and J shed 5 bases, with 17 bases lying between them. The CDR3 DNA reads TGTGCCAGCAGCTCAGTCGGGACTTCCGGCGAGACCCAGTACTTC. Its protein is CASSSVGTSGETQYF.

This sequence joins TRBV19 and TRBJ2-7; 12 positions agree with TRBD2. After removal of 5 bases from V and 1 base from J, the junction contained 3 bases not matched to a gene. CDR1 is LNHDA and CDR2 is SQIVND in the germline V gene (reference sequence). The CDR3 spans 15 residues. DNA for the CDR3: TGTGCCAGTAGTTTGACTAGCGGGAGTTCCTACGAGCAGTACGTC. It codes for CASSLTSGSSYEQYV.

This clonotype was observed once. The V call is TRBV6-2 or TRBV6-3, the J call TRBJ2-5; the match to TRBD2 covers 13 bases. CDR1 MNHEY and CDR2 SVGEGT come from the germline V gene. V was clipped by 7 bases and J by 10 bases; unmatched bases: 6. The CDR3 extends over 13 amino acids. The CDR3: CASIMGLAGFQYF. DNA of the CDR3: TGTGCCAGCATCATGGGACTAGCGGGATTCCAGTACTTC.

In this sample, this clonotype turned up a few times. The CDR3 nucleotides are TGTGCCAGCAGCGAGGGACATCAGCCCCAGCATTTT. Translation gives CASSEGHQPQHF. The rearrangement uses TRBV7-2 and TRBJ1-5, with D possibly matching TRBD1 (5 bases). V lost 5 bases and J lost 5, with 7 bases in between. This CDR3 has 12 residues. From germline, CDR1 is SGHTA and CDR2 FQGNSA.

CDR3 sequence: CASSQWLAGMQTQYF. The CDR3 DNA reads as TGTGCCAGCAGCCAGTGGCTAGCGGGAATGCAGACCCAGTACTTC. The V and J genes are TRBV11-2 and TRBJ2-5, with TRBD2 matching 9 bases. V lost 5 bases to trimming and J lost 6 bases; unmatched junction nucleotides: 10. The CDR3 covers 15 residues. From germline, CDR1 is SGHAT and CDR2 FQNNGV.

This clonotype was observed a few times. The chain couples TRBV19 to TRBJ1-1; D uncertain. V was pared by 2 bases and J by 0 bases, with 7 bases between. Germline V lookup: CDR1 LNHDA, CDR2 SQIVND (reference sequence). This CDR3 comprises 14 residues. The CDR3 coding sequence is TGTGCCAGTAGTATACGGACCTTGAACACTGAAGCTTTCTTT. Translated: CASSIRTLNTEAFF.

The chain carries TRBV6-5 and TRBJ1-5; D remains ambiguous. The CDR3 is 13 amino acids. Deletions cut 2 bases from V and 5 bases from J, with 7 bases between. The germline CDR1 and CDR2 sequences are MNHEY and SVGAGI. The CDR3, as DNA: TGTGCCAGCAGTTACCTCCGCGATCAGCCCCAGCATTTT. Protein: CASSYLRDQPQHF.

The rearrangement uses TRBV7-9 and TRBJ2-2; D is unclear. Germline values: CDR1 SEHNR, CDR2 FQNEAQ (reference sequence). The CDR3 extends over 14 amino acids. V was pared by 2 bases and J by 5 bases, with 9 bases between. CDR3 loop: CASSLKDTTGELFF. CDR3 nucleotides: TGTGCCAGCAGCTTAAAGGATACTACCGGGGAGCTGTTTTTT.

This clonotype appeared a few times. The chain links TRBV20-1 to TRBJ2-7, with TRBD1 matching over 9 bases. Germline V gives CDR1 DFQATT, CDR2 SNEGSKA (reference sequence). After removal of 0 bases from V and 6 bases from J, the junction contained 9 bases not matched to a gene. The CDR3 is 15 residues long. This CDR3 is CSAREPGQGLPEQYF. For the CDR3, the DNA is TGCAGTGCTAGAGAACCGGGACAGGGACTCCCCGAGCAGTACTTC.

This clonotype was found many times. The rearrangement links TRBV7-2 to TRBJ2-3; possibly TRBD2 for D (6 bases). In germline, CDR1 is SGHTA, CDR2 FQGNSA. The CDR3 has 15 amino acids. With 5 bases removed from V and 5 bases from J, the gap between germline ends came to 17 bases. The CDR3 DNA follows: TGTGCCAGCAGCCCAGTCCAAAGGAGGGGAGATACGCAGTATTTT. Translated, it gives CASSPVQRRGDTQYF.

This clonotype has just one count. This may stem from a read error, because a much larger clone lies one nucleotide away. This chain uses TRBV27 with TRBJ2-1; 8 positions agree with TRBD2. From germline, CDR1 is MNHEY and CDR2 SMNVEV (reference sequence). This CDR3 is built from 15 residues. CDR3 sequence reads: CASRVPGLARLEQSF. CDR3 DNA sequence: TGTGCCAGCAGAGTTCCCGGACTAGCTCGTCTCGAGCAGTCCTTC.

This rearrangement joins TRBV11-1 to TRBJ2-3, with TRBD2 matching over 7 bases. The V and J ends lost 3 bases and 6 bases, in that order; junction bases with no gene match: 6. Germline V gene data show CDR1 as SGHAT and CDR2 as FQDESV (reference sequence). The CDR3 loop spans 14 amino acids. The CDR3 DNA sequence: TGTGCCAGCAGCTTCACCCGGACTAGTGATACGCAGTATTTT. It yields the protein CASSFTRTSDTQYF.

This clonotype was seen ten or more times. The gene calls are TRBV7-3 and TRBJ2-1; 8 positions agree with TRBD1. Germline CDR1 and CDR2: SGHTA and FQGTGA. J gave up 8 bases and V 4 bases, and 10 bases lay outside the gene matches. The CDR3 sequence is 15 residues long. CDR3 bases: TGTGCCAGCAGCTCCATGACAGGGGCGGTCTATGAGCAGTTCTTC. This translates into CASSSMTGAVYEQFF.

This clonotype has a handful of counts. The V gene is TRBV7-6, the J gene TRBJ1-6; D call uncertain. The CDR3 consists of 13 residues. V lost 4 bases and J 7 bases, leaving 8 bases between the germline ends. Germline V lookup: CDR1 SGHVS, CDR2 FNYEAQ. CDR3 in amino acids: CASSSEVNSPLHF. The CDR3 DNA follows: TGTGCCAGCAGCTCGGAGGTGAATTCACCCCTCCACTTT.

This sequence joins TRBV19 and TRBJ1-2; no definite D call. The CDR3 totals 16 residues. Between the trimmed V and J ends, which lost 3 bases and 9 bases, there was a span of 23 bases. The germline V gene has CDR1 LNHDA and CDR2 SQIVND (reference sequence). DNA for the CDR3: TGTGCCAGTAGTATTTTCCGAGTCGGGCCACAAGGAAGCTACACCTTC. Translating gives CASSIFRVGPQGSYTF.

The genes are TRBV27 and TRBJ2-1, with D possibly TRBD2 on 6 matching bases. CDR3 length: 17 residues. Germline V gives CDR1 MNHEY, CDR2 SMNVEV (reference sequence). V was clipped by 3 bases and J by 0 bases, with 15 bases between them. The CDR3 sequence is CASSFPDYASSYNEQFF. Here the CDR3 DNA reads TGTGCCAGCAGTTTCCCGGACTACGCAAGCTCCTACAATGAGCAGTTCTTC.

This clonotype appeared many times. This chain links TRBV7-8 with TRBJ2-5, with D uncertain. Germline loops: CDR1 SGHVS, CDR2 FQNEAQ. The CDR3 is 15 amino acids. With 1 base removed from V and 7 bases from J, the gap between germline ends came to 16 bases. For the CDR3, the DNA is TGTGCCAGCAGCTTAGGTCGGGTCAGGAGATCGACCCAGTACTTC. Translation gives CASSLGRVRRSTQYF.

The count of this clonotype is one. The chain combines TRBV10-3 with TRBJ1-2; D perhaps matches TRBD1 (5 bases). Trimming stripped 3 bases from V and 8 bases from J, with 16 bases between. There are 14 residues in the CDR3. The germline CDR1 and CDR2 sequences are ENHRY and SYGVKD. The CDR3 sequence is CAISDQGILVGYTF. For the CDR3, the DNA is TGTGCCATCAGTGACCAGGGTATTTTAGTAGGCTACACCTTC.

This clonotype was detected only a few times. The chain joins TRBV4-1 to TRBJ1-1; D unclear. V lost 0 bases and J lost 11, with 7 bases in between. Germline V gives CDR1 MGHRA, CDR2 YSYEKL. The CDR3 is 11 residues long. The CDR3 coding sequence is TGCGCCAGCAGCCAAGACAGTGAGGCTTTCTTT. Its protein is CASSQDSEAFF.

The J gene is TRBJ1-2, the V gene TRBV7-9; a weak D match, TRBD1 (5 bases). Germline loops: CDR1 SEHNR, CDR2 FQNEAQ (reference sequence). The CDR3 has 12 residues. V was cut by 5 bases and J by 4 bases, with 8 bases left in between. CDR3 region: CASSRDGYGYTF. CDR3 bases: TGTGCCAGCAGCCGGGACGGCTATGGCTACACCTTC. The whole variable domain, filled in from reference TRBV7-9 and TRBJ1-2, reads DTGVSQNPRHKITKRGQNVTFRCDPISEHNRLYWYRQTLGQGPEFLTYFQNEAQLEKSRLLSDRFSAERPKGSFSTLEIQRTEQGDSAMYLCASSRDGYGYTFGSGTRLTVV.